This T cell receptor (beta chain) is from a study of CD8 T cells in ankylosing spondylitis. Study-wide results and limits: Ankylosing spondylitis blood seemed to carry a telltale TCR beta motif made of under ten highly homologous variants. Clones linked to disease, bearing a CD8+ phenotype, were relatively rare in peripheral blood. Reactive arthritis synovial fluid and blood were previously reported to contain some motif variants. Significant enrichment of disease-linked clones was reported in matched ankylosing spondylitis synovial fluid.

The CDR3 is 12 residues long. In germline, CDR1 is MNHNY, CDR2 SVGAGI (reference sequence). Generation of TCR beta libraries employed quantitative 5'-RACE incorporating molecular barcodes. Via MiXCR, TCRdb re-called the 5' RACE reads, giving one row per CDR3 protein. The data hold around 890,000 distinct CDR3 sequences, with 12% observed a single time. This clonotype showed up just a few times. Its antigen remains unknown. The clonotype was recovered from a male donor with ankylosing spondylitis. The source material was blood, either unsorted or a sorted T cell fraction (not recorded which). The chain carries TRBV6-6 and TRBJ1-4; a possible D gene is TRBD1 (5 bases). As DNA, the CDR3 is TGTGTAGCGACAGCAACTAATGAAAAACTGTTTTTT. This gives the protein CVATATNEKLFF.